This T cell receptor (beta chain) was obtained from a study of control samples from healthy donors and cancer patients. This table comes from immunoSEQ multiplex PCR, and its TCRdb copy is limited to in-frame clones, with some not included. The repertoire holds 170,000 or so clones, 80% to 95% seen once, with 2% in the top ten. Sequencing was carried out using blood. The origin of this receptor is a woman in her forties in good health.

The CDR3: CASSFGGGDTQYF. The CDR3, as DNA: TGTGCCAGCAGTTTTGGGGGGGGAGATACGCAGTATTTT. This chain joins TRBV28 and TRBJ2-3; 7 positions agree with TRBD2. Germline CDR1 is MDHEN and CDR2 is SYDVKM. The V segment lost 3 bases and the J segment 5 bases; nucleotides outside the gene matches: 2. The CDR3 extends over 13 amino acids.